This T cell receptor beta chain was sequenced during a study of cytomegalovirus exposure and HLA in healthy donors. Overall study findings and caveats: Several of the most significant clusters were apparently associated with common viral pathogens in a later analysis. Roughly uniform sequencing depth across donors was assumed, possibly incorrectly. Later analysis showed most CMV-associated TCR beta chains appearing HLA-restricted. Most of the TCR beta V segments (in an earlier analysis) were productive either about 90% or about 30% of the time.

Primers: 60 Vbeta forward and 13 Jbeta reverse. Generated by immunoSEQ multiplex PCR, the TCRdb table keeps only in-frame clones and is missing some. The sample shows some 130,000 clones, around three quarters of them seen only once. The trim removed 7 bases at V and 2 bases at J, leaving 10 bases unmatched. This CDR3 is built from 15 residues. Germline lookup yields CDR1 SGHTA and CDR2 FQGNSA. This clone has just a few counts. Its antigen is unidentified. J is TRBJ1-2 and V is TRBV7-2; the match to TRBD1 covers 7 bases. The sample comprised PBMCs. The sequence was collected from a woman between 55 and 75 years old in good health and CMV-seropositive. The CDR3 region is CASIQPGQSNYGYTF. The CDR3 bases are TGTGCCAGCATACAGCCGGGACAGTCGAACTATGGCTACACCTTC.